This T cell receptor beta chain was retrieved from a study of shared clonotypes between healthy human individuals. Caucasian adults residing in Nashville, Tennessee made up all the donors. As for this clone: The antigen is not known.

The CDR3 is 16 residues long. Trimming removed 3 bases from V and 8 bases from J; junction bases left unmatched: 11. Germline CDR1 reads KGHSH; CDR2 reads LQKENI. Overall study findings and caveats: Among the subsets, naive ones generally showed larger estimated richness than memory ones. About 5% was the fraction of naive CD4 clonotypes found shared across several donors. Generation probabilities were higher for clonotypes shared across all four sorted-subset donors than for unshared ones.

TCRdb's table, derived via immunoSEQ multiplex PCR, lists solely in-frame clones and lacks some. The sample carries 950,000 to 1,100,000 clones, about 84% recorded once. The rearrangement uses TRBV18 and TRBJ2-5; 11 bases align to TRBD2. Material for sequencing was memory CD4+ T cells from PBMCs. Subset indicated: CD45RA-negative fraction. The receptor's source is a man aged 18 to 30 in good health. Some clones in this sample may be carry-over from other donors' samples. The CDR3 is CASSPGLAERAGTQYF. The CDR3 DNA follows: TGTGCCAGCTCACCGGGACTAGCGGAGAGGGCAGGAACCCAGTACTTC.